The 26 T cell receptor beta chains reported below all come from one sample, sequenced in a study of cytomegalovirus exposure and HLA in healthy donors. 60 Vbeta and 13 Jbeta primers were used in PCR. This table comes from immunoSEQ multiplex PCR, and its TCRdb copy is limited to in-frame clones, with some not included. This sample has over 20,000 clones; roughly 68% occur once, and the top ten carry roughly 4%. Input material: PBMCs. Receptors were obtained from a woman in her forties or fifties in good health and CMV-seronegative.

The rearrangement uses TRBV7-6 and TRBJ2-7; TRBD1 might be the D (6 bases). Germline V lookup: CDR1 SGHVS, CDR2 FNYEAQ. The V gene lost 3 bases and the J gene lost 5 bases, with 14 bases spanning the gap. The CDR3 covers 14 residues. The CDR3 region has the DNA TGTGCCAGCAGCTTCGGGCAGGGGACGGACGAGCAGTACTTC. Translating it yields CASSFGQGTDEQYF.

This rearrangement joins TRBV7-2 to TRBJ2-5; no clear D. The V end was cut by 1 base, the J end by 5 bases, with 11 bases between. The CDR3 is made up of 14 amino acids. CDR1 is SGHTA, CDR2 FQGNSA, per germline. DNA for the CDR3: TGTGCCAGCAGCTTAGGCGGCCCAAGGGAGACCCAGTACTTC. Translated, it gives CASSLGGPRETQYF.

V and J are TRBV2 and TRBJ2-1, with TRBD2 as a possible D gene (5 bases). The V gene's germline CDR1 is SNHLY and CDR2 FYNNEI. CDR3 length equals 15 residues. Trimming took off 6 bases at V and 4 bases at J, with 16 bases between the two ends. The DNA of the CDR3 is TGTGCCAGCAGCCCGGGAACCTCCCTATACAATGAGCAGTTCTTC. Translating it yields CASSPGTSLYNEQFF.

The chain is built from TRBV5-1 and TRBJ1-1; 7 bases are shared with TRBD1. After removal of 4 bases from V and 5 bases from J, the junction contained 8 bases not matched to a gene. The germline CDR1 and CDR2 sequences are SGHRS and YFSETQ. CDR3 length: 14 amino acids. In DNA, the CDR3 is TGCGCCAGCAGCCCTCCGGGACAGCGTACTGAAGCTTTCTTT. This gives the protein CASSPPGQRTEAFF.

There are a few counts of this clone. V is TRBV15 and J is TRBJ2-6; 7 bases are shared with TRBD1. Trimming cost V 0 bases and J 1 base; bases outside gene matches: 0. The CDR3 is 16 residues long. The V gene's germline CDR1 is LNHNV and CDR2 YYDKDF (reference sequence). The CDR3: CATSREQGSGANVLTF. The CDR3 DNA follows: TGTGCCACCAGCAGAGAACAGGGGTCTGGGGCCAACGTCCTGACTTTC.

This clone was detected once. The chain joins TRBV6-6 to TRBJ2-7, with 10 bases matching TRBD1. CDR3 size: 15 residues. Germline assignment: CDR1 MNHNY and CDR2 SVGAGI (reference sequence). V trimming: 4 bases; J trimming: 3 bases; junction bases outside the gene matches: 6. CDR3 region: CASSSPRDRGYEQYF. DNA of the CDR3: TGTGCCAGCAGTTCCCCGCGGGACAGGGGCTACGAGCAGTACTTC.

The rearrangement uses TRBV29-1 and TRBJ1-4; D call uncertain. V dropped 5 bases and J dropped 7 bases, with 5 bases sitting between them. CDR1 and CDR2 (germline): SQVTM, ANQGSEA. The CDR3 runs to 10 residues. CDR3 sequence reads: CSVYFEKLFF. The CDR3 DNA is TGCAGCGTTTACTTTGAAAAACTGTTTTTT.

This chain connects TRBV6-5 to TRBJ2-7; D is ambiguous. The V gene's germline CDR1 is MNHEY and CDR2 SVGAGI. Trimming left V 2 bases short and J 0 bases short, with 5 bases between. The CDR3 is 13 amino acids. In DNA, the CDR3 is TGTGCCAGCAGTTACACGGGCTCCTACGAGCAGTACTTC. Translation gives CASSYTGSYEQYF.

The rearrangement links TRBV28 to TRBJ1-1; D is possibly TRBD1 (5 bases). The CDR3 runs to 13 residues. With 7 bases removed from V and 4 bases from J, the gap between germline ends came to 13 bases. CDR1 MDHEN and CDR2 SYDVKM come from the germline V gene. The CDR3 spells CASTSGGRTEAFF. The DNA of the CDR3 is TGTGCCAGCACCTCGGGGGGTCGCACTGAAGCTTTCTTT.

The V call is TRBV7-9, the J call TRBJ2-2, with 11 bases matching TRBD1. V gave up 5 bases and J gave up 7 bases; unmatched junction bases: 12. Germline V gene lookup returns CDR1 SEHNR and CDR2 FQNEAQ (reference sequence). This CDR3 has 17 amino acids. CDR3 nucleotides: TGTGCCAGCAGCCCCTTCGGACAGGGGGCTTGGATCGGGGAGCTGTTTTTT. It yields the protein CASSPFGQGAWIGELFF.

This chain uses TRBV2 with TRBJ2-7; TRBD1 agrees at 7 bases. The CDR3 contains 15 residues. V lost 6 bases to trimming and J lost 0 bases; unmatched junction nucleotides: 8. CDR1 is SNHLY, CDR2 FYNNEI, per germline. The CDR3 DNA reads TGTGCCAGCAGAGAATACAGGGGAAGCTCCTACGAGCAGTACTTC. Translated, it gives CASREYRGSSYEQYF.

This clone was seen a few times. The rearrangement links TRBV5-1 to TRBJ1-1; tentatively, D is TRBD1 (5 bases). The germline CDR1 and CDR2 sequences are SGHRS and YFSETQ. Trimming stripped 4 bases from V and 7 bases from J, with 14 bases between. There are 13 residues in the CDR3. The CDR3 reads CASSPSTGLEAFF. CDR3 nucleotide sequence: TGCGCCAGCAGCCCGTCAACAGGCCTTGAAGCTTTCTTT.

This clone was seen just once. The chain combines TRBV6-1 with TRBJ1-1; D unclear. Germline V gene lookup returns CDR1 MNHNS and CDR2 SASEGT. V lost 6 bases and J 1 base, leaving 12 bases between the germline ends. This CDR3 contains 14 residues. The CDR3 DNA follows: TGTGCCAGCAGCTCGACATCGTCGAACACTGAAGCTTTCTTT. It codes for CASSSTSSNTEAFF.

The chain combines TRBV2 with TRBJ1-5; tentative D call: TRBD1 (6 bases). With 7 bases removed from V and 4 bases from J, the gap between germline ends came to 17 bases. Germline CDR1 reads SNHLY; CDR2 reads FYNNEI. The CDR3 contains 15 residues. CDR3 nucleotides: TGTGCCAGCACCGAAACAGGGTTAGAAAATCAGCCCCAGCATTTT. This gives the protein CASTETGLENQPQHF.

The chain is built from TRBV29-1 and TRBJ2-5, with 9 bases aligning to TRBD2. Per germline, CDR1 SQVTM and CDR2 ANQGSEA. The CDR3 runs to 12 residues. The V segment lost 7 bases and the J segment 5 bases; nucleotides outside the gene matches: 5. CDR3 in amino acids: CSGGREGETQYF. DNA for the CDR3: TGCAGCGGGGGGCGGGAGGGGGAGACCCAGTACTTC. The full variable domain, in which reference TRBV29-1 and TRBJ2-5 provide the parts outside the CDR3, is SAVISQKPSRDICQRGTSLTIQCQVDSQVTMMFWYRQQPGQSLTLIATANQGSEATYESGFVIDKFPISRPNLTFSTLTVSNMSPEDSSIYLCSGGREGETQYFGPGTRLLVL.

The V and J genes are TRBV7-9 and TRBJ1-2; weak D call: TRBD1 (6 bases). The length of the CDR3 is 14 residues. The ends were cut back, 5 bases at V and 8 bases at J, with 18 bases in the middle. From germline, CDR1 is SEHNR and CDR2 FQNEAQ (reference sequence). CDR3 coding DNA: TGTGCCAGCAGCGACCTGGGGGCCCCGGAGGGCTACACCTTC. Protein product: CASSDLGAPEGYTF.

The V and J genes are TRBV4-1 and TRBJ2-3, with no clear D. Germline CDR1 reads MGHRA; CDR2 reads YSYEKL. This CDR3 has 15 residues. V lost 3 bases to trimming and J lost 0 bases, with 10 bases between them. The CDR3 DNA reads TGCGCCAGCAGCCACCTAGTTTCTAGCACAGATACGCAGTATTTT. It specifies CASSHLVSSTDTQYF.

This clone was detected only a few times. The rearrangement uses TRBV6-5 and TRBJ1-2; 10 bases line up with TRBD1. J lost 4 bases, V lost 6 bases, and 8 bases had no gene match. Germline V gives CDR1 MNHEY, CDR2 SVGAGI. This CDR3 is built from 15 residues. The CDR3 protein is CASRPTDRGVYGYTF. The CDR3 region has the DNA TGTGCCAGCAGGCCGACGGACAGGGGGGTCTATGGCTACACCTTC.

This rearrangement joins TRBV6-1 to TRBJ1-5; D is perhaps TRBD1 (6 bases). CDR1 is MNHNS and CDR2 is SASEGT in the germline V gene. The CDR3 sequence is 14 residues long. Trimming cost V 10 bases and J 3 bases, with 16 bases left between them. This chain's CDR3 is CATRLRDNNQPQHF. The DNA for the CDR3 is TGTGCCACCAGACTCAGGGACAACAATCAGCCCCAGCATTTT.

This chain uses TRBV6-1 with TRBJ2-5; a possible D gene is TRBD1 (5 bases). The CDR3 contains 15 residues. Germline V gene sequence: CDR1 MNHNS, CDR2 SASEGT. V shed 5 bases and J shed 2 bases, with 15 bases lying between them. CDR3 sequence reads: CASSPMTVLQETQYF. The CDR3 DNA follows: TGTGCCAGCAGTCCTATGACAGTCCTGCAAGAGACCCAGTACTTC.

The chain employs TRBV2 and TRBJ2-7; D perhaps matches TRBD1 (5 bases). The CDR3 spans 17 residues. V was pared by 4 bases and J by 0 bases, with 19 bases between. Germline CDR1 and CDR2: SNHLY and FYNNEI. The DNA of the CDR3 is TGTGCCAGCAGTGGGTTCGGTCGAGACAGTGACTCCTACGAGCAGTACTTC. As protein: CASSGFGRDSDSYEQYF.

This clone was recorded only once. The CDR3 coding sequence is TGTGCCAGCAGCCCTAACCACAGGGAATATCGGTACTTC. Its translation: CASSPNHREYRYF. The V and J genes are TRBV9 and TRBJ2-7; D possibly corresponds to TRBD1 (6 bases). Between the trimmed V and J ends, which lost 4 bases and 12 bases, there was a span of 20 bases. Germline CDR1 SGDLS, CDR2 YYNGEE. The CDR3 contains 13 residues. The full variable domain, its missing parts supplied by reference TRBV9 and TRBJ2-7, is DSGVTQTPKHLITATGQRVTLRCSPRSGDLSVYWYQQSLDQGLQFLIQYYNGEERAKGNILERFSAQQFPDLHSELNLSSLELGDSALYFCASSPNHREYRYFGPGTRLTVT.

The J gene is TRBJ2-2, the V gene TRBV5-1; D perhaps matches TRBD1 (6 bases). V lost 1 base, J lost 2 bases, and 9 bases lay in between. The CDR3 length is 15 residues. Germline V CDR1 and CDR2: SGHRS, YFSETQ. CDR3 in DNA: TGCGCCAGCAGCTTGCCGGACAGAAACACCGGGGAGCTGTTTTTT. Translated: CASSLPDRNTGELFF. Combining the CDR3 with reference TRBV5-1 and TRBJ2-2 gives the whole variable domain KAGVTQTPRYLIKTRGQQVTLSCSPISGHRSVSWYQQTPGQGLQFLFEYFSETQRNKGNFPGRFSGRQFSNSRSEMNVSTLELGDSALYLCASSLPDRNTGELFFGEGSRLTVL.

The table lists this clone with a count of one. The rearrangement joins TRBV15 to TRBJ2-2; 13 nucleotides line up with TRBD2. The V gene end was trimmed by 1 base and the J gene end by 0 bases; junction bases not matched to a gene: 5. The germline gives CDR1 LNHNV, CDR2 YYDKDF (reference sequence). The CDR3 length is 19 residues. CDR3 DNA: TGTGCCACCAGCAGAGCCCGGACTAGCGGGAGAACGAACACCGGGGAGCTGTTTTTT. It specifies CATSRARTSGRTNTGELFF.

Only a few counts were recorded for this clone. The chain employs TRBV6-5 and TRBJ2-2; no reliable D call. The CDR3 extends over 12 amino acids. Between the trimmed V and J ends, which lost 8 bases and 3 bases, there was a span of 7 bases. CDR1 and CDR2 (germline): MNHEY, SVGAGI. This chain's CDR3 is CASLPYTGELFF. DNA for the CDR3: TGTGCCAGCCTCCCGTACACCGGGGAGCTGTTTTTT.

The chain joins TRBV25-1 to TRBJ2-3, with TRBD1 as a possible D gene (6 bases). Germline lookup yields CDR1 MGHDK and CDR2 SYGVNS. V gave up 7 bases and J gave up 0 bases, with 11 bases separating them. This CDR3 contains 14 residues. This CDR3 reads CASMSTGSTDTQYF. CDR3 sequence (DNA): TGTGCCAGCATGAGTACAGGGAGCACAGATACGCAGTATTTT.